This T cell receptor (beta chain) was documented in a study of T-cell reconstitution after alpha-beta-depleted transplantation in children. Germline CDR1 is LGHDT and CDR2 is YNNKEL (reference sequence). CDR3 length: 14 residues. The V end was cut by 6 bases, the J end by 5 bases, with 17 bases between. TCRbeta library construction was performed incorporating unique molecular identifiers. TCRdb passed the PCR reads through MiXCR, listing each CDR3 protein once. The top ten clones hold about 41% of a sample with 300,000 to 400,000 distinct CDR3 sequences, 15% to 20% of them seen once. Source: PBMCs, mostly from graft donor cells, taken 360 days after TCRalphabeta/CD19-depleted stem cell transplant. This clonotype was sampled from a male patient aged 2 to 9 who had a stem cell transplant for acute lymphoblastic leukemia, so the T cells may come from the graft donor. The chain recombines TRBV3-1 with TRBJ2-7, with D perhaps given as TRBD1 or TRBD2 (6 bases each). CDR3 sequence: CASSSIPGANEQYF. CDR3 DNA: TGTGCCAGCAGTTCAATACCGGGGGCCAACGAGCAGTACTTC.